This TCR beta chain derives from a study of cytomegalovirus exposure and HLA in healthy donors (dated by TCRdb to the late 2010s). Regarding the research as a whole: An earlier analysis of 587 of the donors reported 250 to 300 Gb of sequence data and around 100 million unique TCR beta sequences obtained from about 180 million T cells. Among some 410 genotyped donors of the cohort, an average of about 220,000 unique TCR beta nucleotide sequences was sequenced per donor, of which 15% to 20% were non-productive. The study profiled the T cell repertoires of hundreds of subjects by immunosequencing and related them to cytomegalovirus serostatus. The aim of the study was to test whether cataloging public T cell receptors could identify signatures of past pathogen exposure. Roughly 5 DR-DQ haplotypes were treated as single units for association and clustering because of strong linkage in the cohort. Class I and class II HLA loci were covered by the typing at four-digit resolution. In an earlier analysis of 587 of the donors, high-throughput TCR beta sequencing was used to judge whether each TCR beta V gene segment behaved as functional or pseudogenic. The later analysis used no new phenotypic data to find candidate immune exposures, relying instead on TCR beta sequences and their occurrence across donors. The study combined high-throughput TCR immunosequencing, statistical association of individual TCRs with disease status, and machine learning to predict cytomegalovirus infection status. Every repertoire in the discovery cohort had been generated on one and the same sequencing platform. Typing coverage differed by locus: A, B, C, DRB1 and DQB1 were typed in roughly 620-630 donors, DQA1 in about 500, DPA1 in approximately 610, and DPB1 in around 440. Along with the approximately 700-subject first cohort, a separate validation cohort of about 110 different subjects was used. Of the approximately 400 genotyped donors, over 80% were placed in the genetic ancestry cluster associated with self-reported Caucasian donors. A later genetic analysis used genome-wide SNP genotypes for about 55% of the 666 donors, treating that subset as a discovery cohort. An early release covering roughly 580 HLA-typed donors comprised 300 to 350 gigabases of sequencing data and around 80 million unique TCR sequences. To study patterns of TCR occurrence, a later analysis re-analyzed previously published TCR beta repertoires from several hundred donors and added high-resolution HLA genotyping. Donor age, sex, ethnicity and CMV serostatus were compiled alongside the repertoire data.

This clone occurred a few times. Its antigen is currently not known. Base qualities are not provided; no much larger clone lies one nucleotide away. The cohort comprised some 730 healthy bone marrow donors. Cohort members were all nominally healthy when sampled, although unrecorded immune exposures were likely present. The donor was CMV seronegative and was included in the group of hundreds of seronegative cohort members. Every donor gave a peripheral blood sample, and the peripheral blood mononuclear cells from that sample were used for TCR beta sequencing. Genomic DNA was extracted from the blood cell samples with the Qiagen DNeasy Blood Extraction Kit. Spanning cysteine to phenylalanine, the CDR3 consists of 14 amino acids. The kept DNA is CDR3 alone, 42 bases in frame from the first base. Unmatched junction bases come to 5, with V trimmed by 6 bases and J by 3 bases. The germline V gene encodes CDR1 KGHSH and CDR2 LQKENI.

Library method: the immunoSEQ multiplex PCR assay. For the multiplex PCR, a mixture combining 60 forward primers for TCR Vbeta segments and 13 reverse primers for TCR Jbeta segments was used. The CDR3 region of rearranged TCR beta genes was amplified from genomic DNA with a multiplex PCR assay. Amplified TCR beta libraries were sequenced as 87-base-pair reads on the Illumina HiSeq System. In the authors' own workflow: A later analysis tallied tens of millions of unique TCR beta chains across the 666 repertoires, and around 12 million of those chains were shared by two or more donors. Raw reads were error-corrected and collapsed into unique sequences with a nearest-neighbor algorithm that merged closely related sequences to remove PCR and sequencing errors. To assign V, D and J gene segments, CDR3 sequences were aligned to IMGT reference sequences. Each retained sequence needed at least a six-nucleotide match to both a V gene segment and a J gene segment. A rearrangement was called productive if the CDR3 had no stop codons and remained in frame with V and J, and every other rearrangement was called non-productive. CDR3 was defined by IMGT convention, running from the second conserved V-encoded cysteine to the conserved J-encoded phenylalanine. Sequences without an unambiguous match to a single V gene segment were excluded from the earlier analysis of about 630 of the donors. An earlier analysis of 550 to 650 of the donors classified V segments as functional when productive rearrangements were above 56.7% and as segregating when the standard deviation between donors was above 5%. A statistical classification framework was built to diagnose cytomegalovirus status from the catalog of TCR beta chain sequences. In a later analysis, V and J genes were assigned by comparing TCR nucleotide sequences against IMGT/GENE-DB human TR gene sequences. In a later analysis, CDR3 sequences and most-parsimonious VDJ recombination scenarios were assigned using the TCRdist pipeline. In a later analysis, every TCR beta chain was defined by the combination of its CDR3 amino acid sequence and its V-gene family, and reads without a unique V-gene family were dropped. In a later analysis, 550 to 650 highly shared, low-generation-probability nucleotide sequences were removed to address suspected cross-contamination and a sequencing artifact. For each public chain, a later analysis derived a clonal expansion index from normalized ranks of inferred template counts within each repertoire. Generation probabilities in a later analysis came from a VDJ recombination model fitted to out-of-frame rearrangements, and those results were checked against IGoR. In a later analysis, TCR-TCR, TCR-HLA and TCR-CMV co-occurrence was scored with hypergeometric tests, and a repertoire-size bias correction was applied to TCR pairs. A later analysis estimated false discovery rates by permuting HLA or CMV assignments 20 times. In a later analysis, co-occurring TCRs were grouped using DBSCAN, and TCRdist sequence similarity was added for clustering within HLA-allele-positive subsets. Repertoires with fewer than 30,000 or more than 120,000 public chains were left out of co-occurrence clustering, as were about 5 repertoires with anomalous nucleotide sharing. This immuneACCESS table, as held by TCRdb, lists in-frame sequences with V and J called but not all clones. Of the missing ones, under half trace to an unresolved V gene in checked studies; the others have no known cause. The DNA gave D and trimming, while V, J and clone size come from that table. The sample data list some 92,000 clones, and more than 60% of these were observed just once. Jointly, the top ten make up approximately 2.6% of the sample.

Beyond this particular receptor, the publication reports: Because the 87-base-pair reads could not distinguish some IMGT-functional V segments, including TRBV6-2 and TRBV6-3, those segments were excluded. It was suggested by the authors that the approach could potentially be generalized to other disease states and immunological phenotypes. According to a later analysis, parvovirus B19, influenza, CMV and Epstein-Barr virus appeared linked to several top co-occurrence clusters. The earlier analysis of 450 to 700 of the donors excluded roughly 17 rarely observed V segments, including chromosome 9 orphons, because counts were too low. A further reported finding was that TCR beta sequences accurately predicted the HLA-A and HLA-B alleles for most subjects in the first cohort. In a later analysis, around 17,000 TCR beta sequences were associated with specific HLA alleles at a false discovery rate of 0.05. For the cohort, immune exposure information was limited to CMV serostatus. Compared with equally common non-associated chains, HLA-associated TCR beta chains in a later analysis were more clonally expanded and had lower generation probabilities. In vitro tests confirmed that a few of the cytomegalovirus-associated TCR beta chains recognize cytomegalovirus antigens. Because HLA typing was missing for some donors at each locus, association tests included only the typed subset. The classifier was reported to diagnose cytomegalovirus status with high specificity and sensitivity in both the original and validation cohorts. Across donors, most TCR sequences were observed very rarely, whereas some public TCRs were present in many individuals. Correlated functional status among segregating V segments might be attributable to linkage disequilibrium, but an unknown experimental factor could not be ruled out. The presence/absence analyses assumed that sequencing depth was roughly uniform across donors, and that assumption may not be true. In an earlier analysis of more than 500 of the donors, most TCR beta V segments appeared in productive rearrangements about 90% or about 30% of the time, broadly matching IMGT annotations. The cohort was sequenced for TCR beta chains only, and without alpha or paired-chain data the features that could be detected were limited. In a later genetic analysis, fewer N-insertions in productive TCRs were reported among donors in an Asian-associated ancestry cluster than the roughly 700-donor mean. When HLA alleles, especially DR and DQ, strongly co-occurred, attributing TCR associations to individual alleles was difficult. According to a later analysis, TCR association rates differed among HLA loci, with DRB1 alleles showing the most associated TCRs and HLA-C alleles showing the fewest. V-gene and J-gene trimming of TCR beta chains was associated with a missense DCLRE1C variant in a later genetic analysis, and the association was replicated in an independent cohort. Most CMV-associated TCR beta chains appeared to be HLA-restricted in a later analysis, and the HLA associations seemed to be driven largely by CMV exposure. The sequencing pipeline was judged likely to have produced a cluster of highly shared sequence variants as a technical artifact. A total of 150 or so TCR beta chains were listed by the study as associated with cytomegalovirus.

The chain is made from TRBV18 and TRBJ2-7; the junction holds 10 bases that match TRBD1. This receptor was obtained from a man between 25 and 39 years old in good health and CMV-seronegative. Sequencing was carried out using PBMCs. This receptor has the CDR3 CASSGDRGGYEQYF. At the DNA level, the sequence is TGTGCCAGCTCCGGGGACAGGGGCGGCTACGAGCAGTACTTC.